The rows below give T cell receptor beta chains drawn from one sample of a study of T cells in tuberculosis. This table comes from immunoSEQ multiplex PCR, and its TCRdb copy is limited to in-frame clones, with some not included. The sample consists of roughly 59,000 clones, approximately 81% of them appearing once. Sequenced material: CD1b-GMM tetramer-negative cells sorted from PBMCs. The receptors here all came from an adult woman with latent tuberculosis. CDR3s include the opening cysteine and the closing phenylalanine or tryptophan. Each record gives: J gene, V gene, clone size, D gene, CDR3 DNA, CDR3 protein. D genes are given only for firm matches. The size entry is marked missing in some rows and otherwise reads once, few, many or a size class.

J gene: TRBJ1-4
V gene: TRBV6-5
clone size: .
D gene: .
CDR3 DNA: TGTGCCAGCAGCCCCAATTGGGGAGTGAATGAAAAACTGTTTTTT
CDR3 protein: CASSPNWGVNEKLFF

J gene: TRBJ2-7
V gene: TRBV11-2
clone size: .
D gene: TRBD1
CDR3 DNA: TGTGCCAGCAGGCGAGACAGGGGGGACTACGAGCAGTACTTC
CDR3 protein: CASRRDRGDYEQYF

J gene: TRBJ2-5
V gene: TRBV7-2
clone size: .
D gene: .
CDR3 DNA: TGTGCCAGCAGCTCCCCGGGACTCCAAGAGACCCAGTACTTC
CDR3 protein: CASSSPGLQETQYF

J gene: TRBJ1-5
V gene: TRBV9
clone size: once
D gene: TRBD1
CDR3 DNA: TGTGCCAGCAGCTCCACAGGGGGAACTAATCAGCCCCAGCATTTT
CDR3 protein: CASSSTGGTNQPQHF

J gene: TRBJ2-7
V gene: TRBV6-5
clone size: .
D gene: TRBD2
CDR3 DNA: TGTGCCAGCAGTTACCCCGGGAGGGGCGAGCAGTACTTC
CDR3 protein: CASSYPGRGEQYF

J gene: TRBJ2-7
V gene: TRBV5-8
clone size: .
D gene: .
CDR3 DNA: TGTGCCAGCAGCTTGGATACCTACGAGCAGTACTTC
CDR3 protein: CASSLDTYEQYF

J gene: TRBJ2-7
V gene: TRBV28
clone size: .
D gene: TRBD1
CDR3 DNA: TGTGCCAGCAGTACCCCGAGCAGGGGGATTAACGAGCAGTACTTC
CDR3 protein: CASSTPSRGINEQYF

J gene: TRBJ1-1
V gene: TRBV19
clone size: .
D gene: TRBD1
CDR3 DNA: TGTGCCAGTATGCGGGACAGGGTAAACCCGAACACTGAAGCTTTCTTT
CDR3 protein: CASMRDRVNPNTEAFF

J gene: TRBJ2-1
V gene: TRBV5-1
clone size: .
D gene: TRBD1
CDR3 DNA: TGCGCCAGCAGCTACTCCGGACAGGGGGGCAAGTACAATGAGCAGTTCTTC
CDR3 protein: CASSYSGQGGKYNEQFF

J gene: TRBJ2-2
V gene: TRBV7-3
clone size: .
D gene: TRBD1
CDR3 DNA: TGTGCCAGCAGCCCAGGGACAGGGGGGAGCACCGGGGAGCTGTTTTTT
CDR3 protein: CASSPGTGGSTGELFF

J gene: TRBJ1-3
V gene: TRBV6-1
clone size: .
D gene: .
CDR3 DNA: TGTGCCAGCAGTGAAGGTCAGGTCCTCTCTGGAAACACCATATATTTT
CDR3 protein: CASSEGQVLSGNTIYF

J gene: TRBJ2-2
V gene: TRBV9
clone size: .
D gene: .
CDR3 DNA: TGTGCCAGCAGCGTAGGCGGGGATTCCACCGGGGAGCTGTTTTTT
CDR3 protein: CASSVGGDSTGELFF

J gene: TRBJ1-5
V gene: TRBV4-3
clone size: .
D gene: .
CDR3 DNA: TGCGCCAGCAGCCAAGACGGGGGACGCAATCAGCCCCAGCATTTT
CDR3 protein: CASSQDGGRNQPQHF

J gene: TRBJ1-2
V gene: TRBV11-2
clone size: few
D gene: .
CDR3 DNA: TGTGCCAGCAGCTTAGATGGAACAGCCTATGGCTACACCTTC
CDR3 protein: CASSLDGTAYGYTF

J gene: TRBJ2-1
V gene: TRBV9
clone size: .
D gene: .
CDR3 DNA: TGTGCCAGCAGCGTAGTAGCTACCTCCTACAATGAGCAGTTCTTC
CDR3 protein: CASSVVATSYNEQFF

J gene: TRBJ2-3
V gene: TRBV4-2
clone size: .
D gene: .
CDR3 DNA: TGTGCCAGCAGCCAAGCGGCAGGTCTGGATGAAGATACGCAGTATTTT
CDR3 protein: CASSQAAGLDEDTQYF

J gene: TRBJ2-7
V gene: TRBV6-5
clone size: .
D gene: .
CDR3 DNA: TGTGCCAGCAGTTACTCAAAAAGGGGGAACTACGAGCAGTACTTC
CDR3 protein: CASSYSKRGNYEQYF

J gene: TRBJ2-1
V gene: TRBV5-1
clone size: .
D gene: .
CDR3 DNA: TGCGCCAGCAGCTTTAGAACAGGGGTAGCGGGGAATGAGCAGTTCTTC
CDR3 protein: CASSFRTGVAGNEQFF

J gene: TRBJ1-5
V gene: TRBV28
clone size: few
D gene: .
CDR3 DNA: TGTGCCAGCAGTTTAAACGGGAACAATCAGCCCCAGCATTTT
CDR3 protein: CASSLNGNNQPQHF

J gene: TRBJ2-7
V gene: TRBV7-7
clone size: .
D gene: .
CDR3 DNA: TGTGCCAGCAGCGAGGGCGTCGGCAGTTCCTACGAGCAGTACTTC
CDR3 protein: CASSEGVGSSYEQYF

J gene: TRBJ2-1
V gene: TRBV7-2
clone size: once
D gene: .
CDR3 DNA: TGTGCCAGCACCCTAGGCGGGGCAGGGGGGTCTAATGAGCAGTTCTTC
CDR3 protein: CASTLGGAGGSNEQFF

J gene: TRBJ1-1
V gene: TRBV30
clone size: .
D gene: .
CDR3 DNA: TGTGCCTGGAGTGTATTAGACAGCAGGAACACTGAAGCTTTCTTT
CDR3 protein: CAWSVLDSRNTEAFF

J gene: TRBJ1-1
V gene: TRBV6-1
clone size: few
D gene: .
CDR3 DNA: TGTGCCAGCACCGCCCCGCGAGGGCAAACTGAAGCTTTCTTT
CDR3 protein: CASTAPRGQTEAFF

J gene: TRBJ1-2
V gene: TRBV19
clone size: .
D gene: TRBD1
CDR3 DNA: TGTGCCAGTGGACAGGGATACGACTATGGCTACACCTTC
CDR3 protein: CASGQGYDYGYTF

J gene: TRBJ1-1
V gene: TRBV5-6
clone size: .
D gene: .
CDR3 DNA: TGTGCCAGCAGCTTGTGGGGGGGATTGAACACTGAAGCTTTCTTT
CDR3 protein: CASSLWGGLNTEAFF

J gene: TRBJ1-2
V gene: TRBV28
clone size: .
D gene: .
CDR3 DNA: TGTGCCAGCAGTCCGGGGGGAGGGGAAGTCCAGGGGCGGAACTATGGCTACACCTTC
CDR3 protein: CASSPGGGEVQGRNYGYTF

J gene: TRBJ2-6
V gene: TRBV2
clone size: once
D gene: TRBD1
CDR3 DNA: TGTGCCAGCAGCCCCGACAGGGGATTGAGCTCTGGGGCCAACGTCCTGACTTTC
CDR3 protein: CASSPDRGLSSGANVLTF

J gene: TRBJ2-2
V gene: TRBV2
clone size: once
D gene: .
CDR3 DNA: TGTGCCAGCAGAACAGGGGGGGACACCGGGGAGCTGTTTTTT
CDR3 protein: CASRTGGDTGELFF

J gene: TRBJ1-2
V gene: TRBV15
clone size: few
D gene: .
CDR3 DNA: TGTGCCACCAGCAGTCCAAAGACAAGATATGGCTACACCTTC
CDR3 protein: CATSSPKTRYGYTF

J gene: TRBJ2-1
V gene: TRBV5-1
clone size: .
D gene: TRBD2
CDR3 DNA: TGCGCCAGCAGCTTGATCTCGACTAGCGGGACTAATGAGCAGTTCTTC
CDR3 protein: CASSLISTSGTNEQFF

J gene: TRBJ2-7
V gene: TRBV28
clone size: .
D gene: .
CDR3 DNA: TGTGCCAGCAGCCCCCCCCACCGAGGCGAGCAGTACTTC
CDR3 protein: CASSPPHRGEQYF

J gene: TRBJ1-2
V gene: TRBV28
clone size: .
D gene: .
CDR3 DNA: TGTGCCAGCAACCGGGGGTGGTATGGCTACACCTTC
CDR3 protein: CASNRGWYGYTF

J gene: TRBJ1-4
V gene: TRBV28
clone size: .
D gene: .
CDR3 DNA: TGTGCCAGCAGTACCCTGGGTAGAGGCCCGAATGAAAAACTGTTTTTT
CDR3 protein: CASSTLGRGPNEKLFF

J gene: TRBJ2-2
V gene: TRBV9
clone size: .
D gene: TRBD2
CDR3 DNA: TGTGCCAGCAGCCCCCTCGGGGGGAGGGGCGGGGAGCTGTTTTTT
CDR3 protein: CASSPLGGRGGELFF

J gene: TRBJ2-3
V gene: TRBV28
clone size: .
D gene: .
CDR3 DNA: TGTGCCAGCAGCCGGAGTGGGGCTGTGAGCAGCACAGATACGCAGTATTTT
CDR3 protein: CASSRSGAVSSTDTQYF

J gene: TRBJ2-5
V gene: TRBV6-6
clone size: .
D gene: .
CDR3 DNA: TGTGCCAGCAGTTACTCGCAGGGGATCCAAGAGACCCAGTACTTC
CDR3 protein: CASSYSQGIQETQYF

J gene: TRBJ2-7
V gene: TRBV19
clone size: once
D gene: TRBD2
CDR3 DNA: TGTGCCAGTACTGATGGGAGCGGGGCTTCCTACGAGCAGTACTTC
CDR3 protein: CASTDGSGASYEQYF

J gene: TRBJ2-1
V gene: TRBV18
clone size: .
D gene: .
CDR3 DNA: TGTGCCAGCTCATCCGGGTCCACCTACAATGAGCAGTTCTTC
CDR3 protein: CASSSGSTYNEQFF

J gene: TRBJ2-3
V gene: TRBV5-1
clone size: .
D gene: TRBD1
CDR3 DNA: TGCGCCAGCAGCTCTCCTAAACCGGGACAGGGTGCAGATACGCAGTATTTT
CDR3 protein: CASSSPKPGQGADTQYF

J gene: TRBJ1-2
V gene: TRBV6-1
clone size: .
D gene: .
CDR3 DNA: TGTGCCAGCAGTGAAGCTTCGGAACTCCGGAGGGTTAACTATGGCTACACCTTC
CDR3 protein: CASSEASELRRVNYGYTF

J gene: TRBJ1-2
V gene: TRBV11-2
clone size: .
D gene: TRBD1
CDR3 DNA: TGTGCCAGCAGCTTAGAAGGGGGCTACAGCCGTAACTATGGCTACACCTTC
CDR3 protein: CASSLEGGYSRNYGYTF

J gene: TRBJ1-1
V gene: TRBV7-8
clone size: .
D gene: .
CDR3 DNA: TGTGCCAGCAGCTTCCTTCCTCCGGGACTTTACACTGAAGCTTTCTTT
CDR3 protein: CASSFLPPGLYTEAFF

J gene: TRBJ1-6
V gene: TRBV6-5
clone size: .
D gene: .
CDR3 DNA: TGTGCCAGCAGGGCGGACAGTCCCTATAATTCACCCCTCCACTTT
CDR3 protein: CASRADSPYNSPLHF

J gene: TRBJ1-5
V gene: TRBV6-1
clone size: .
D gene: .
CDR3 DNA: TGTGCCAGCAGTGCCGGACTCAATCAGCCCCAGCATTTT
CDR3 protein: CASSAGLNQPQHF

J gene: TRBJ2-3
V gene: TRBV6-1
clone size: .
D gene: .
CDR3 DNA: TGTGCCAGCAGTGAACTTTCGCGGGGTACGCAGTATTTT
CDR3 protein: CASSELSRGTQYF

J gene: TRBJ2-4
V gene: TRBV7-9
clone size: .
D gene: TRBD1
CDR3 DNA: TGTGCCAGCAGCTCTCTCGGACAGGGGGGAAACATTCAGTACTTC
CDR3 protein: CASSSLGQGGNIQYF

J gene: TRBJ2-1
V gene: TRBV5-1
clone size: .
D gene: TRBD2
CDR3 DNA: TGCGCCAGCAGCGTCGGGACTAGCGGGGGATATGAGCAGTTCTTC
CDR3 protein: CASSVGTSGGYEQFF

J gene: TRBJ2-1
V gene: TRBV19
clone size: .
D gene: .
CDR3 DNA: TGTGCCAGTAGTGTCACTAAGGACAATGAGCAGTTCTTC
CDR3 protein: CASSVTKDNEQFF

J gene: TRBJ1-3
V gene: TRBV11-2
clone size: .
D gene: .
CDR3 DNA: TGTGCCAGCAGCTTATCCCGTGGAAACACCATATATTTT
CDR3 protein: CASSLSRGNTIYF

J gene: TRBJ1-3
V gene: TRBV11-2
clone size: .
D gene: .
CDR3 DNA: TGTGCCAGCAGCTTACGAGGGGGATCTGGAAACACCATATATTTT
CDR3 protein: CASSLRGGSGNTIYF

J gene: TRBJ1-6
V gene: TRBV7-2
clone size: .
D gene: .
CDR3 DNA: TGTGCCAGCAGCCCCGATTCCGGGGGAAGCTCCTATAATTCACCCCTCCACTTT
CDR3 protein: CASSPDSGGSSYNSPLHF

J gene: TRBJ2-5
V gene: TRBV19
clone size: .
D gene: TRBD1
CDR3 DNA: TGTGCCAGTAGTATGACCTCCCCCTGGGACAGGGGACAAGAGACCCAGTACTTC
CDR3 protein: CASSMTSPWDRGQETQYF

J gene: TRBJ2-7
V gene: TRBV6-5
clone size: .
D gene: TRBD1
CDR3 DNA: TGTGCCAGCAGTTACTCGAGTTTCGGACAGGGGTACGAGCAGTACTTC
CDR3 protein: CASSYSSFGQGYEQYF